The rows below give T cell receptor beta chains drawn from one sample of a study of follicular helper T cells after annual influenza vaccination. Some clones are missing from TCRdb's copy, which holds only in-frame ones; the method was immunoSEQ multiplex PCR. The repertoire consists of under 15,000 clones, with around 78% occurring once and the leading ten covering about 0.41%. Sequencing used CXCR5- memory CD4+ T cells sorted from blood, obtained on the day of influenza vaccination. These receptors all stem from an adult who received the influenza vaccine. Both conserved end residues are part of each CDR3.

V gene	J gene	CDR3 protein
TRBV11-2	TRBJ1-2	CASSLSPGGYTF
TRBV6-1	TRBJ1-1	CASSVTGNTEAFF
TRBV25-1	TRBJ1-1	CASSEYRLTGEAFF
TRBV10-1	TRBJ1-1	CASSACDRGMNTEAFF
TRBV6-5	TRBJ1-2	CASSRDTRLYGYTF
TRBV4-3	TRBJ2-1	CASSQGLAGSGEQFF
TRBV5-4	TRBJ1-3	CASSAGTSSGNTIYF
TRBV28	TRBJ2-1	CASSLSRGSYNEQFF
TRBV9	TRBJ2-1	CASSVPQLGQDEQFF
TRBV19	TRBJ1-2	CASTKGKGYGYTF
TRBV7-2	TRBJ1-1	CASSLWTGKMNTEAFF
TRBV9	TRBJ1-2	CASSDGNYGYTF
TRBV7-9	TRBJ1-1	CASSFDGNTEAFF
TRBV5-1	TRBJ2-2	CASSTGTSGNTGELFF
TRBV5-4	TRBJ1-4	CASSPVSYLDNEKLFF
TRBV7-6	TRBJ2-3	CASSPRAGPDTQYF
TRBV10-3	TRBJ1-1	CAISLQGMNTEAFF
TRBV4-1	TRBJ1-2	CASSHQIRDNSGYTF
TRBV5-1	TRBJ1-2	CASRLAGTVYGYTF
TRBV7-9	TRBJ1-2	CASSLVSTRRDYGYTF
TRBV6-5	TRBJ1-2	CASTWGGNYGYTF
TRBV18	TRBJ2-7	CASSQGREQYF
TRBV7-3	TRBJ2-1	CASSLAFNNEQFF
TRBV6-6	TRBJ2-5	CASRDRRQETQYF
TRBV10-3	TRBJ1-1	CAIKRVGWNTEAFF
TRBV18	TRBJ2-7	CASSSTGSPREQYF
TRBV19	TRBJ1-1	CASSILGGVGTEAFF
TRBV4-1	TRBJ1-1	CASSPSRDRQNTEAFF
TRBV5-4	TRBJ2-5	CASRGQTYFGETQYF
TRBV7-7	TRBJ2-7	CASSPAGEQYF
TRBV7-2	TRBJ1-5	CASSVRDGNQPQHF
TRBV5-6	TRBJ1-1	CASSLEDTEAFF
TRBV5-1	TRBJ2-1	CASSLVSGGEGQFF
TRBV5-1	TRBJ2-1	CASSLAAVPFNEQFF
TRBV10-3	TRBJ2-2	CAIKEEPGAPGELFF